This T cell receptor (beta chain) is from a study of T cells after yellow fever vaccination. This clonotype was recorded many times. Trimming cost V 0 bases and J 3 bases, with 9 bases left between them. Germline V gene data show CDR1 as MNHEY and CDR2 as SMNVEV (reference sequence). The CDR3 is 14 amino acids. TCRdb itself ran the 5' RACE reads through MiXCR, one entry per CDR3 protein. Counted here are tens of thousands of distinct CDR3 sequences, 4.4% occurring once; the ten biggest clones make up just over 45%. The V gene is TRBV27, the J gene TRBJ2-7; D perhaps matches TRBD2 (6 bases). The sequence was collected from a man aged 25 to 40 who received the YFV17D yellow fever vaccine. The sample consisted of CD8+ T cells sorted from PBMCs, taken 5 days after the yellow fever booster vaccination. CDR3 coding DNA: TGTGCCAGCAGTTTATCCGGGACTTTCTACGAGCAGTACTTC. It encodes CASSLSGTFYEQYF.